What follows are 16 T cell receptor beta chains derived from one specimen sequenced in a study of shared clonotypes between healthy human individuals. Assay: immunoSEQ multiplex PCR; the TCRdb copy retains only in-frame clones and omits some. The table lists 2 million to 2.5 million clones, 90% to 96% of them singletons. The specimen sequenced was naive CD4+ T cells sorted from blood. Subset denoted: CD45RA+ positively selected. Source of these receptors: a man aged 18 to 29 in good health.

The chain employs TRBV28 and TRBJ2-7; a possible D gene is TRBD1 (6 bases). The CDR3 spans 15 residues. Germline V gene data show CDR1 as MDHEN and CDR2 as SYDVKM. The ends were cut back, 6 bases at V and 1 base at J, with 16 bases in the middle. The CDR3 bases are TGTGCCAGCAGCTCGACTTACAGGGCTTCCTACGAGCAGTACTTC. The encoded protein is CASSSTYRASYEQYF.

V gene TRBV6-1 combines with J gene TRBJ2-7; D possibly corresponds to TRBD2 (6 bases). Germline values: CDR1 MNHNS, CDR2 SASEGT. There are 14 residues in the CDR3. Trimming left V 7 bases short and J 3 bases short, with 16 bases between. CDR3 amino acids: CASIRGLSLYEQYF. CDR3 in DNA: TGTGCCAGCATTAGGGGACTGTCTCTCTACGAGCAGTACTTC.

This clone came up once. The chain recombines TRBV5-1 with TRBJ2-5; D might be TRBD1 (6 bases). V dropped 2 bases and J dropped 1 base, with 12 bases sitting between them. The CDR3 contains 15 residues. CDR1 is SGHRS, CDR2 YFSETQ, per germline. CDR3 sequence (DNA): TGCGCCAGCAGCTTCGGACAGATGCCCCAAGAGACCCAGTACTTC. It encodes CASSFGQMPQETQYF.

The chain recombines TRBV30 with TRBJ2-2; unclear D gene. The CDR3 runs 13 residues. V was cut by 2 bases and J by 1 base, with 5 bases left in between. Germline-derived CDR1 and CDR2 are GTSNPN and SVGIG (reference sequence). The CDR3 nucleotides read TGTGCCTGGAGTACCCAGAACACCGGGGAGCTGTTTTTT. Its translation is CAWSTQNTGELFF.

The V and J genes are TRBV18 and TRBJ2-7, with 8 bases identical to TRBD1. The CDR3 is 17 residues long. CDR1 and CDR2 from the germline V gene are KGHSH and LQKENI. J gave up 0 bases and V 0 bases, and 7 bases lay outside the gene matches. The CDR3 coding sequence is TGTGCCAGCTCACCACCGGGATGGGGACAGGACTCCTACGAGCAGTACTTC. Translation gives CASSPPGWGQDSYEQYF.

V and J are TRBV14 and TRBJ2-5, with D perhaps being TRBD1 or TRBD2 (6 bases each). V was pared by 3 bases and J by 2 bases, with 19 bases between. The CDR3 is made up of 17 amino acids. The germline gives CDR1 SGHDN, CDR2 FVKESK. The CDR3 DNA sequence: TGTGCCAGCAGCCATCTTTTAGGGGGGCGAGGACAAGAGACCCAGTACTTC. This translates into CASSHLLGGRGQETQYF.

The CDR3 sequence is CASSSLVEKLFF. The CDR3 region has the DNA TGTGCCAGCAGCTCGTTAGTAGAAAAACTGTTTTTT. The chain combines TRBV5-6 with TRBJ1-4; unclear D gene. V gave up 3 bases and J gave up 8 bases, with 8 bases separating them. This CDR3 contains 12 residues. Germline loops: CDR1 SGHDT, CDR2 YYEEEE. The full variable domain, its missing parts supplied by reference TRBV5-6 and TRBJ1-4, is DAGVTQSPTHLIKTRGQQVTLRCSPKSGHDTVSWYQQALGQGPQFIFQYYEEEERQRGNFPDRFSGHQFPNYSSELNVNALLLGDSALYLCASSSLVEKLFFGSGTQLSVL.

The J gene is TRBJ2-3, the V gene TRBV7-9, with a possible D match to TRBD1 (6 bases). Germline V gives CDR1 SEHNR, CDR2 FQNEAQ (reference sequence). The V end lost 1 base, the J end lost 2 bases, and 13 bases lay between the germline ends. The CDR3 has 16 amino acids. This chain's CDR3 is CASSLVGTGTTDTQYF. The CDR3 DNA sequence: TGTGCCAGCAGCTTAGTTGGCACAGGGACCACAGATACGCAGTATTTT.

This clone was recorded once. V is TRBV28 and J is TRBJ1-2, with D possibly matching TRBD1 (5 bases). The CDR3 extends over 14 amino acids. Germline assignment: CDR1 MDHEN and CDR2 SYDVKM. With 4 bases removed from V and 4 bases from J, the gap between germline ends came to 13 bases. CDR3 in DNA: TGTGCCAGCAGTTCTAACCGACAGCCCTATGGCTACACCTTC. This sequence encodes CASSSNRQPYGYTF.

The J gene is TRBJ2-1, the V gene TRBV2, with 8 bases lining up with TRBD2. V shed 1 base, J shed 7 bases, and the junction held 9 bases outside the gene matches. The CDR3 contains 16 residues. Looked up from germline, CDR1 is SNHLY and CDR2 is FYNNEI. The CDR3 is CASSEEWLAGWNEQFF. CDR3 DNA: TGTGCCAGCAGTGAAGAGTGGCTAGCGGGCTGGAATGAGCAGTTCTTC.

This sequence joins TRBV27 and TRBJ1-1; D gene ambiguous. This CDR3 region has 14 residues. The V end lost 6 bases, the J end lost 0 bases, and 11 bases lay between the germline ends. The germline CDR1 and CDR2 sequences are MNHEY and SMNVEV (reference sequence). Here the CDR3 reads CASSPGFMNTEAFF. In nucleotides, the CDR3 is TGTGCCAGCAGCCCTGGTTTCATGAACACTGAAGCTTTCTTT.

The chain links TRBV10-3 to TRBJ2-3; D might be TRBD1 or TRBD2, each matching 6 bases. From germline, CDR1 is ENHRY and CDR2 SYGVKD. Trimming shortened V by 3 bases and J by 2 bases, and 9 bases separated the two germline ends. CDR3 length equals 14 residues. The CDR3 reads CAISEGGPTDTQYF. CDR3 DNA sequence: TGTGCCATCAGTGAAGGGGGGCCCACAGATACGCAGTATTTT.

J is TRBJ2-5 and V is TRBV28, with D possibly matching TRBD1 (5 bases). Trimming took off 4 bases at V and 1 base at J, with 19 bases between the two ends. This CDR3 contains 17 residues. From germline, CDR1 is MDHEN and CDR2 SYDVKM. This CDR3 reads CASSWNYQGTTQETQYF. The CDR3 bases are TGTGCCAGCAGTTGGAATTATCAGGGAACCACCCAAGAGACCCAGTACTTC. The whole variable domain, filled in from reference TRBV28 and TRBJ2-5, reads DVKVTQSSRYLVKRTGEKVFLECVQDMDHENMFWYRQDPGLGLRLIYFSYDVKMKEKGDIPEGYSVSREKKERFSLILESASTNQTSMYLCASSWNYQGTTQETQYFGPGTRLLVL.

The chain combines TRBV5-1 with TRBJ2-5; the match to TRBD1 covers 7 bases. V lost 6 bases and J lost 4; bases outside the gene matches: 9. This CDR3 comprises 14 residues. Germline values: CDR1 SGHRS, CDR2 YFSETQ. In DNA, the CDR3 is TGCGCCAGCACCGTACAGGGGTTGGCAGAGACCCAGTACTTC. It translates to CASTVQGLAETQYF.

This rearrangement joins TRBV2 to TRBJ2-5; D call uncertain. The CDR3 runs 13 residues. The germline V and J ends were trimmed by 8 bases and 3 bases, with 13 bases remaining between them. Germline CDR1 SNHLY, CDR2 FYNNEI. The CDR3, as DNA: TGTGCCAGCGGAACCAACGGCGAAGAGACCCAGTACTTC. This sequence encodes CASGTNGEETQYF. Combining the CDR3 with reference TRBV2 and TRBJ2-5 gives the whole variable domain EPEVTQTPSHQVTQMGQEVILRCVPISNHLYFYWYRQILGQKVEFLVSFYNNEISEKSEIFDDQFSVERPDGSNFTLKIRSTKLEDSAMYFCASGTNGEETQYFGPGTRLLVL.

This chain connects TRBV11-2 to TRBJ2-7, with D unresolved. V was clipped by 1 base and J by 0 bases, with 13 bases between them. The CDR3 is made up of 16 amino acids. Looked up from germline, CDR1 is SGHAT and CDR2 is FQNNGV. CDR3 protein: CASSLGGPVPSYEQYF. The CDR3, as DNA: TGTGCCAGCAGCTTAGGAGGTCCAGTACCCTCCTACGAGCAGTACTTC. Filled out from reference TRBV11-2 and TRBJ2-7, the complete variable domain reads EAGVAQSPRYKIIEKRQSVAFWCNPISGHATLYWYQQILGQGPKLLIQFQNNGVVDDSQLPKDRFSAERLKGVDSTLKIQPAKLEDSAVYLCASSLGGPVPSYEQYFGPGTRLTVT.